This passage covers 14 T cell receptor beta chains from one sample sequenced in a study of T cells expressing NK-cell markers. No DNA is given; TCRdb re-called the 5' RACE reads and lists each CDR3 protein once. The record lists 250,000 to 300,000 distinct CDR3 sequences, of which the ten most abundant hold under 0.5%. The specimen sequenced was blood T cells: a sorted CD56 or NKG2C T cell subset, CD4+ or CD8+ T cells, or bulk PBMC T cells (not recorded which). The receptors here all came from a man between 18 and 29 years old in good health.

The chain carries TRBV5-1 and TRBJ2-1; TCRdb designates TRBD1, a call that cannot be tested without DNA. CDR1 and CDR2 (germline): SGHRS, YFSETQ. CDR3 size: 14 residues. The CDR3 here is CASSLGDSFNEQFF. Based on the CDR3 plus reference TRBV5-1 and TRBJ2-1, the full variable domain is KAGVTQTPRYLIKTRGQQVTLSCSPISGHRSVSWYQQTPGQGLQFLFEYFSETQRNKGNFPGRFSGRQFSNSRSEMNVSTLELGDSALYLCASSLGDSFNEQFFGPGTRLTVL.

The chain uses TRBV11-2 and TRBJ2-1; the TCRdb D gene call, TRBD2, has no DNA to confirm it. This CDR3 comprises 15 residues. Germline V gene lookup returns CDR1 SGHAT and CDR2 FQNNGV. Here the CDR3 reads CASSSTRGKNNEQFF.

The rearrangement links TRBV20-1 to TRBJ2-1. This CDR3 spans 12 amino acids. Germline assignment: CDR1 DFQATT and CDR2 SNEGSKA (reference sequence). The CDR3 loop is CSASSEYNEQFF.

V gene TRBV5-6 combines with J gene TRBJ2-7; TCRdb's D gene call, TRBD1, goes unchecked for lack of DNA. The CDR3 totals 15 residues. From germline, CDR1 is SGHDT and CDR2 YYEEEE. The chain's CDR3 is CASSLDPGQGYEQYF. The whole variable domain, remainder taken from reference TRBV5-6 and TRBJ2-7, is DAGVTQSPTHLIKTRGQQVTLRCSPKSGHDTVSWYQQALGQGPQFIFQYYEEEERQRGNFPDRFSGHQFPNYSSELNVNALLLGDSALYLCASSLDPGQGYEQYFGPGTRLTVT.

This CDR3 reads CASSARQARNYEQYF. This sequence joins TRBV18 and TRBJ2-7; lacking DNA, the TRBD1 call made by TCRdb goes unchecked. There are 15 residues in the CDR3. In germline, CDR1 is KGHSH, CDR2 LQKENI.

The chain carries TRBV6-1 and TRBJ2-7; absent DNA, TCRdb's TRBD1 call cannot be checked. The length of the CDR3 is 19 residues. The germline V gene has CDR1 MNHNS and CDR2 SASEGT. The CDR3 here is CASSTIGQGASRITYEQYF.

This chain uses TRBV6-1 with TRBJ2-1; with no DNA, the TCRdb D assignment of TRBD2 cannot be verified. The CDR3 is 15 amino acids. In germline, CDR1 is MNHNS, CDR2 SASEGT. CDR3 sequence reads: CASSRLAARVNEQFF.

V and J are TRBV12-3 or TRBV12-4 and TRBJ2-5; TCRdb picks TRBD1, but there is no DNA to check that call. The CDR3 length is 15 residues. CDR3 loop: CASSFWGFSGETQYF.

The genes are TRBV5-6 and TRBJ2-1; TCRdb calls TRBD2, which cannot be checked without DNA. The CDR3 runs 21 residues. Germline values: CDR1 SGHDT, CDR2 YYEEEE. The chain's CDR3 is CASSLSRLAGGHLSSYNEQFF. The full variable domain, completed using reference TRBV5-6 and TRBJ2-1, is DAGVTQSPTHLIKTRGQQVTLRCSPKSGHDTVSWYQQALGQGPQFIFQYYEEEERQRGNFPDRFSGHQFPNYSSELNVNALLLGDSALYLCASSLSRLAGGHLSSYNEQFFGPGTRLTVL.

CDR3 sequence: CASRGLGSNTEAFF. The rearrangement joins TRBV6-1 to TRBJ1-1; TCRdb's D call of TRBD1 is untestable without DNA. This CDR3 spans 14 amino acids. Per germline, CDR1 MNHNS and CDR2 SASEGT.

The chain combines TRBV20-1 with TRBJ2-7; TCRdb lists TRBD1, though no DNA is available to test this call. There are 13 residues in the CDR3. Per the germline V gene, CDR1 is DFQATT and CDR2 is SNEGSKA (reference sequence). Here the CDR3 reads CSAPGQTTYEQYF.

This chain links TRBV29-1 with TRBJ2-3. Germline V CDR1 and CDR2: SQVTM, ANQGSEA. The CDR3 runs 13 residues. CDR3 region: CSVRVILTDTQYF.

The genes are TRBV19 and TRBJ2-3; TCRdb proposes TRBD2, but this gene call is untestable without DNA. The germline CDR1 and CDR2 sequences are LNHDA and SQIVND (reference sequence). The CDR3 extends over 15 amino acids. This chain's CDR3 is CASSRDGGTPDTQYF.

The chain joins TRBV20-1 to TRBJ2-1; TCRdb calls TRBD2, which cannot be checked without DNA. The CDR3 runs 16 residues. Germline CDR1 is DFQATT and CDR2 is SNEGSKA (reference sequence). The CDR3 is CSANPLAGGGYNEQFF.